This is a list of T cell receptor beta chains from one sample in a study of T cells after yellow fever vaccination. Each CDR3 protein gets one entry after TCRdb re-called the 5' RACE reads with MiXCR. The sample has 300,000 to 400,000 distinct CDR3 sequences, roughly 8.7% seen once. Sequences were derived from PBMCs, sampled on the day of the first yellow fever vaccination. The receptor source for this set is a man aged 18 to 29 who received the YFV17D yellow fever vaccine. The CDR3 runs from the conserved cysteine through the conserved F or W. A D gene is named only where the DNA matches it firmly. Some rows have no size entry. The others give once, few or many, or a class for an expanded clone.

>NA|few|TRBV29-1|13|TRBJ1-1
TGCAGCGCCTGCGTTTCAGCGAACACTGAAGCTTTCTTT
CSACVSANTEAFF
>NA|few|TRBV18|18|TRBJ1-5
TGTGCCAGCTCACCGGTGTCTGGCTCAGGGTCGAGCAATCAGCCCCAGCATTTT
CASSPVSGSGSSNQPQHF
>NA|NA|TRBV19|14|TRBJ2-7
TGTGCCAGTAGTTGGGCACATGGGCCCTACGAGCAGTACTTC
CASSWAHGPYEQYF
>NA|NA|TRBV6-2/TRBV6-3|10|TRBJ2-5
TGTGCCAGCGGTGAAGAGACCCAGTACTTC
CASGEETQYF
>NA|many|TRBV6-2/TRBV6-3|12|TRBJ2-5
TGTGCCAGCAGCTCAGCGGAAGAGACCCAGTACTTC
CASSSAEETQYF
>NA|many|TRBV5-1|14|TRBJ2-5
TGCGCCAGCAGCAAATCGGGACCCGGAGAGACCCAGTACTTC
CASSKSGPGETQYF
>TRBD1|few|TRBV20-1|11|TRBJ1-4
TGCAGTACCAACAGGGGTGGGAAACTGTTTTTT
CSTNRGGKLFF
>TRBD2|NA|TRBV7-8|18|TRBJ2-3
TGTGCCAGCAGCTTAGATAGACGGGGGGGCTCTAGCACAGATACGCAGTATTTT
CASSLDRRGGSSTDTQYF
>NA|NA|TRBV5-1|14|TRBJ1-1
TGCGCCAGCAGCTTGACGGAGGAATACACTGAAGCTTTCTTT
CASSLTEEYTEAFF
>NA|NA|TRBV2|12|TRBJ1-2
TGTGCCAGTACGGAGAACTACTATGGCTACACCTTC
CASTENYYGYTF
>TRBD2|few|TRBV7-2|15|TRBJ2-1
TGTGCCAGCAGCCTTCGGACTAGCAAGAACAATGAGCAGTTCTTC
CASSLRTSKNNEQFF
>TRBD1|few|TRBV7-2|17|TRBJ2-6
TGTGCCAGCAGCCCCTATCGACAGGGCTCTGGGGCCAACGTCCTGACTTTC
CASSPYRQGSGANVLTF
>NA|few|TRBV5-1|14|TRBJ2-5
TGCGCCAGCAGCCTGACACCGTACCAAGAGACCCAGTACTTC
CASSLTPYQETQYF
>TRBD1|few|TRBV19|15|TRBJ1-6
TGTGCCAGTAAGGGGGACAGGGTGAGAAATTCACCCCTCCACTTT
CASKGDRVRNSPLHF
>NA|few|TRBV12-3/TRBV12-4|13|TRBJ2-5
TGTGCCAGCAGTCGGACGGCCCAAGAGACCCAGTACTTC
CASSRTAQETQYF
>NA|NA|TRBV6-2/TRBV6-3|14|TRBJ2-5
TGTGCCAGCAGTTACCGCATCTTGCAAGAGACCCAGTACTTC
CASSYRILQETQYF
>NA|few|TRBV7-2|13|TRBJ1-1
TGTGCCAGCAGCTTTGTGGGGGCGGCTGAAGCTTTCTTT
CASSFVGAAEAFF
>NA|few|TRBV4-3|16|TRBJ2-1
TGCGCCAGCAGCCAAGACCAGGGGACTTTATACAATGAGCAGTTCTTC
CASSQDQGTLYNEQFF
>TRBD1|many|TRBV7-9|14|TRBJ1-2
TGTGCCAGCACCACGATGGGACAGGGAGGCGACTACACCTTC
CASTTMGQGGDYTF
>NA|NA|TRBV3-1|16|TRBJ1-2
TGTGCCAGCAGCCACGAAACAGGGAGATTTGACTATGGCTACACCTTC
CASSHETGRFDYGYTF
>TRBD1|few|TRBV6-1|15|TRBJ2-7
TGTGCCAGCAGTCAACTACAGGGGGCCCGATACGAGCAGTACTTC
CASSQLQGARYEQYF
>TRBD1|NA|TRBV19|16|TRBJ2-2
TGTGCCAGTAGTACCAAGGACAGGGGGAGGACCGGGGAGCTGTTTTTT
CASSTKDRGRTGELFF
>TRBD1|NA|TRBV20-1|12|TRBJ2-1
TGCAGTGTTCCAGGGGGCTCTCGTGAGCAGTTCTTC
CSVPGGSREQFF
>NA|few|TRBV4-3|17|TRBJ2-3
TGCGCCAGCAGCCAAGATAGGGGGACTCCACCCACAGATACGCAGTATTTT
CASSQDRGTPPTDTQYF
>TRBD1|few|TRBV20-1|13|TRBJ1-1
TGCAGTGCTGACAGGGCGGGGTACACTGAAGCTTTCTTT
CSADRAGYTEAFF
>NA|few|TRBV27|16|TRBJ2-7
TGTGCCAGCGCGGCCCCCGAATCCGGGACACTAAACGAGCAGTACTTC
CASAAPESGTLNEQYF
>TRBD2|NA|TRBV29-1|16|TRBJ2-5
TGCAGCGTTGAAGATGGGGGACTAGCGGGGAAAGAGACCCAGTACTTC
CSVEDGGLAGKETQYF
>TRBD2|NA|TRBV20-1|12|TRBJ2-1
TGCAGTGCTCCTAGGGGCGGGGGAGAGCAGTTCTTC
CSAPRGGGEQFF
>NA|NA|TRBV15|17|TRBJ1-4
TGTGCCACCAGCAGAGACCCCTACACAGGGAATAATGAAAAACTGTTTTTT
CATSRDPYTGNNEKLFF
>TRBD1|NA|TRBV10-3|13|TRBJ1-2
TGTGCCATCAGTGATTCGGACAGGGGGCCTTTACCCTTC
CAISDSDRGPLPF
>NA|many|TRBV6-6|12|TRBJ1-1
TGTGCCAGCAAGGAGGATAGCACTGAAGCTTTCTTT
CASKEDSTEAFF
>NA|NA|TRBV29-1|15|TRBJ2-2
TGCAGCGTTCACGCCGGGACAACGAACACCGGGGAGCTGTTTTTT
CSVHAGTTNTGELFF
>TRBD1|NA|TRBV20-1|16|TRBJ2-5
TGCAGTGCTAGAGGGGCGGGGACAGGGAGATCGGAGACCCAGTACTTC
CSARGAGTGRSETQYF